This T cell receptor (beta chain) was recovered during a study of Graves' ophthalmopathy and Graves' hyperthyroidism. Background on the study: Sampling took place at initial diagnosis, with peripheral blood obtained before any treatment. Study-wide findings and caveats: Most expanded thyroid clonotypes above 0.001 frequency also appeared in blood. With a specificity of roughly 72% and a sensitivity of roughly 71%, the model predicted ophthalmopathy progression.

Turning to this clonotype: What it binds is not known.

The authors amplified TCR beta CDR3 regions, and they did so from RNA transcripts for repertoire sequencing. An initial RT-PCR round employing HTBI primers preceded a second-round multiplex PCR. TCRdb independently ran MiXCR on the multiplex PCR reads; one entry per CDR3 protein. The table lists roughly 400,000 distinct CDR3 sequences, 15% to 17% of them singletons. CDR1 is LNHNV, CDR2 YYDKDF, per germline (reference sequence). V was shortened by 3 bases and J by 1 base, with 9 bases between the two germline ends. CDR3 length: 14 residues. The rearrangement uses TRBV15 and TRBJ1-1; D may be TRBD1 (6 bases). This TCR was sampled from a young woman with stable Graves' hyperthyroidism. Sequenced material: peripheral blood. CDR3 bases: TGTGCCACCAGCAGCCCGACAGGGAACACTGAAGCTTTCTTT. Protein product: CATSSPTGNTEAFF.